This TCR beta chain was identified in a study of cytomegalovirus exposure and HLA in healthy donors. PCR involved 60 Vbeta and 13 Jbeta primers. Study processing details: Roughly 10 million shared chains were among around 80 million unique TCR beta chains counted in a later analysis. Clones were read by immunoSEQ multiplex PCR, and TCRdb kept only the in-frame ones, dropping some. The DNA was the basis for D and trimming; V, J and clone size are from that table. Among about 57,000 clones listed, less than 85% were seen once. The clonotype was recovered from a man younger than 40 in good health and CMV-seropositive. Sequenced material: PBMCs.

CDR3: CASSARMGEAFF. The CDR3 coding sequence is TGTGCCAGCAGCGCGCGGATGGGTGAAGCTTTCTTT. The chain joins TRBV11-3 to TRBJ1-1, with D unresolved. Trimming removed 5 bases from V and 7 bases from J, with 11 bases in between. Germline lookup yields CDR1 SGHNT and CDR2 YENEEA. The CDR3 is 12 amino acids.